One TCR beta chain is described in this entry. Its antigen is not known. This specimen belongs to a study of blood T cells in healthy people across ages. The study's findings and limits: Per-million-T-cell TCR beta diversity fell roughly linearly with age. Unsorted PBMC input precluded a conclusive naive versus antigen-experienced comparison.

A J-beta primer mix and a sample-barcoded 5' primer were used in a second PCR of about 6 to 12 cycles. One entry per CDR3 protein, called by TCRdb with MiXCR from the 5' RACE reads. The data show roughly 680,000 distinct CDR3 sequences, approximately 52% seen once. Trimming removed 4 bases from V and 0 bases from J, with 10 bases in between. Germline-derived CDR1 and CDR2 are SGHTA and FQGNSA. The CDR3 is 14 amino acids. Sequenced: blood. The chain joins TRBV7-2 to TRBJ2-7; no firm D call. The sequence derives from a woman older than 75 in good health. This CDR3 is CASSSPGHSYEQYF. The CDR3, as DNA: TGTGCCAGCAGCTCTCCGGGCCACTCCTACGAGCAGTACTTC.